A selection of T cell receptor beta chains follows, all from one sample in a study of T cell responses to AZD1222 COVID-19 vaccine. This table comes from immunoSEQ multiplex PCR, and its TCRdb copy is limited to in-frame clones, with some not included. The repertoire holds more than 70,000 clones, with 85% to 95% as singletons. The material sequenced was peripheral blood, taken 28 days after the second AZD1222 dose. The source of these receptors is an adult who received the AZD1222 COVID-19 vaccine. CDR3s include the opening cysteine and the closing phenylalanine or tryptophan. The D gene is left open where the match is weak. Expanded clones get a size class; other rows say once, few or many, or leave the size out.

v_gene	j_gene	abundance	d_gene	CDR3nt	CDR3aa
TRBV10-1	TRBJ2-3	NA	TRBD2	TGCGCCAGCAGTGGGAATAGCGGGAGGCTGGATACGCAGTATTTT	CASSGNSGRLDTQYF
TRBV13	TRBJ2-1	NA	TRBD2	TGTGCCAGCAGCTTCATTACGGGACTAGCGGGAGGGCCCGTTGAGCAGTTCTTC	CASSFITGLAGGPVEQFF
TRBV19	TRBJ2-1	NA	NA	TGTGCCAGTAGTATCACAGGACTGAACAATGAGCAGTTCTTC	CASSITGLNNEQFF
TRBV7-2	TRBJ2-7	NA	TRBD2	TGTGCCAGCAGCCCCAGCCTAAGCGGGGGCTACGAGCAGTACTTC	CASSPSLSGGYEQYF
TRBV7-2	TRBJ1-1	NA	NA	TGTGCCAGCAGCTTAGAGCTGAACACTGAAGCTTTCTTT	CASSLELNTEAFF
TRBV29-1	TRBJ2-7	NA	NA	TGCAGCGTTCTACTAGGGAGCTCCTACGAGCAGTACTTC	CSVLLGSSYEQYF
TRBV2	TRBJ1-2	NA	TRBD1	TGTGCCAGCAAAGCACAGGGGGCCGACTATGGCTACACCTTC	CASKAQGADYGYTF
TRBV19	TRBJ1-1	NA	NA	TGTGCCAGTAAATGGAGGGGTTCTACTGAAGCTTTCTTT	CASKWRGSTEAFF
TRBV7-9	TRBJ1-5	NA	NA	TGTGCCAGCAGCTTAGGACAGGGCAATCAGCCCCAGCATTTT	CASSLGQGNQPQHF
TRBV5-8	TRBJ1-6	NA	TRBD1	TGTGCCAGCAGCTTGGGACAGGGGGTGCATTCACCCCTCCACTTT	CASSLGQGVHSPLHF
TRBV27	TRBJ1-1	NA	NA	TGTGCCAGCGCTCTGGGGAGAAGCAAAGCTTTCTTT	CASALGRSKAFF
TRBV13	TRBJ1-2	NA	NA	TGTGCCAGCAGCTTAAGAAACGATGGCTACACCTTC	CASSLRNDGYTF
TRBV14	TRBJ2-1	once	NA	TGTGCCAGCAGCCCCTTCAGCTCCTACAATGAGCAGTTCTTC	CASSPFSSYNEQFF
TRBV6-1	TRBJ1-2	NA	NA	TGTGCCAGCAGTGAAGAGGCAGGTCCTAACTATGGCTACACCTTC	CASSEEAGPNYGYTF
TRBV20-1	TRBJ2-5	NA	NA	TGCAGTGCTAGTCTGCTACCCATTGGGACCCAGTACTTC	CSASLLPIGTQYF
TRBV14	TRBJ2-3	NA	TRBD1	TGTGCCAGCAGCCTCCTACAGGGGGTCGGCACAGATACGCAGTATTTT	CASSLLQGVGTDTQYF
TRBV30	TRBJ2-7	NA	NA	TGTGCCTGGAATCCTAGAGGGGCCCTAAGTCCCTACGAGCAGTACTTC	CAWNPRGALSPYEQYF
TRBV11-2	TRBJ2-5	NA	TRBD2	TGTGCCAGCAGCTCGACTAGCGGGAGGGGAGAGACCCAGTACTTC	CASSSTSGRGETQYF
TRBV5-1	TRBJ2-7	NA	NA	TGCGCCAGCAGCTTGAAGGCTAGCGAAAACTACGAGCAGTACTTC	CASSLKASENYEQYF
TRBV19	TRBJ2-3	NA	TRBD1	TGTGCCAGTAGTCCGGGAGACAGGGGGCGACTCATTAATACGCAGTATTTT	CASSPGDRGRLINTQYF
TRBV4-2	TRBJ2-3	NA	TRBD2	TGTGCCAGCAGCCAAAGGGGAGGGAGCACAGATACGCAGTATTTT	CASSQRGGSTDTQYF
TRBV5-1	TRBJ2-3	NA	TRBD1	TGCGCCAGCAGCCCCCGGACAGGGAGCACAGATACGCAGTATTTT	CASSPRTGSTDTQYF
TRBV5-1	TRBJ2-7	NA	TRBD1	TGCGCCAGCAGCTTGGCCTTATTTAGGGACAGCTCCTACGAGCAGTACTTC	CASSLALFRDSSYEQYF
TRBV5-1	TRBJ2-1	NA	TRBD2	TGCGCCAGCAGCTTGGGGTGGGAGGGCCCTGGCAATGAGCAGTTCTTC	CASSLGWEGPGNEQFF
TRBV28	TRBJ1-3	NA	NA	TGTGCCAGCAGTTTATCCGACAGAAGCTCTGGAAACACCATATATTTT	CASSLSDRSSGNTIYF
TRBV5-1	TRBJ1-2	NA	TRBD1	TGCGCCAGCAGCTTGGGGACAGGGGAGTATGGCTACACCTTC	CASSLGTGEYGYTF
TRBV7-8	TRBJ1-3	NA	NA	TGTGCCAGCAGAACAGAGGGAAACACCATATATTTT	CASRTEGNTIYF
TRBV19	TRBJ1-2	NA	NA	TGTGCCAGTAGTACTCCAACCGACAGGTCGGGTGGCTACACCTTC	CASSTPTDRSGGYTF
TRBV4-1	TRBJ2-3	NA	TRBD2	TGCGCCAGCAGCCAAGCGAGGATAACCGGGACTAGCGGGAGTCATACGCAGTATTTT	CASSQARITGTSGSHTQYF
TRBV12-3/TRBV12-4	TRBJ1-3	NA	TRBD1	TGTGCCAGCAGTTTACAGGGGGGTAACACCATATATTTT	CASSLQGGNTIYF
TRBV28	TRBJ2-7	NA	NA	TGTGCCACCATATCAGGGTCAAGGGTTTACGAGCAGTACTTC	CATISGSRVYEQYF
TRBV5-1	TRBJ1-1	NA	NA	TGCGCCAGCAGCTTGGAGGTTCGGGGGAACACTGAAGCTTTCTTT	CASSLEVRGNTEAFF
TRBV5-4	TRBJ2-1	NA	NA	TGTGCCAGCAGCTTGGTGTCCAATGAGCAGTTCTTC	CASSLVSNEQFF
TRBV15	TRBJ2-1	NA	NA	TGTGCCACCAGCGACTCTGGGGACAATGAGCAGTTCTTC	CATSDSGDNEQFF
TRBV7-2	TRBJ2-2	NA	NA	TGTGCCAGCAGCAAAAGATCAGGGGTCGGGGAGCTGTTTTTT	CASSKRSGVGELFF
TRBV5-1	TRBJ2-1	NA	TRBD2	TGCGCCAGCAGCTTGGTACCGGGACTAGCGGGAGGGCCTACGTACAATGAGCAGTTCTTC	CASSLVPGLAGGPTYNEQFF